This T cell receptor gamma chain was recovered during a study of gamma delta lymphoproliferative disorders and STAT genes. Study outcomes and limitations: Gamma repertoires grouped patients separately from controls; delta repertoires showed no separation.

The CDR3 runs to 14 residues. V lost 9 bases, J lost 4 bases, and 12 bases stayed unmatched. TCRdb repeated clone calling on the multiplex PCR reads with CATT. The repertoire includes about 2,200 gamma-chain clones, about 9.1% of them detected once, and roughly 60% sits in the top ten. PBMCs from patients and controls supplied the genomic DNA for sequencing. Diagnoses were revised to meet 2017 WHO T-LGLL or HSTCL criteria. Of note for this clone: Its antigen is still unknown. A far more abundant clone sits one base away, making this likely a read error. Other DNA sequences in this specimen translate into the identical CDR3.

The source material was blood. The receptor was derived from a human donor with gamma-delta T-cell large granular lymphocyte leukemia. The chain combines TRGV11 with TRGJ1 or TRGJ2. In the absence of a J gene in TCRdb, the DNA was matched to germline to assign it here. TRGV11 has ORF status, its function being uncertain. Written as DNA, the CDR3 is TGTGCCTGCTGGGTGCACACGCCGTATTATAAGAAACTCTTT. Protein sequence: CACWVHTPYYKKLF.